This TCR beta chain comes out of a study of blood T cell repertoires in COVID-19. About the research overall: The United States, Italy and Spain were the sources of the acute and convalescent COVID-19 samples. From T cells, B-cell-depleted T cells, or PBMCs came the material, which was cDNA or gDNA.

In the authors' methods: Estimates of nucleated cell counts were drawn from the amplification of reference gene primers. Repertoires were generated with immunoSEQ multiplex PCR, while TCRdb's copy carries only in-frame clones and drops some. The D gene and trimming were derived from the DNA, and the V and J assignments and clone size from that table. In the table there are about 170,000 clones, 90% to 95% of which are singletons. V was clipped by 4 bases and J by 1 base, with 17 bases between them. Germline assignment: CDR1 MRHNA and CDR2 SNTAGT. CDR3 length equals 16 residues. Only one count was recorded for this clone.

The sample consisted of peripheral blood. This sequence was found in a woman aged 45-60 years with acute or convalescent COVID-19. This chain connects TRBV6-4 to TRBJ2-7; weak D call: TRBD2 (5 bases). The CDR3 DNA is TGTGCCAGCAGTGGGACCCGAGGTCGGGGATCCTACGAGCAGTACTTC. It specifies CASSGTRGRGSYEQYF.